The rows below give T cell receptor beta chains drawn from one sample of a study of T cell changes during pregnancy in multiple sclerosis. The protocol was immunoSEQ multiplex PCR, while the TCRdb copy is restricted to in-frame clones and leaves out a portion. The sample yields 55,000 to 65,000 clones, 75% to 90% seen once. Sample: peripheral blood, taken in the first trimester of pregnancy. Receptor source: a female donor in good health, enrolled as a control in a pregnancy study. The conserved cysteine and the conserved F or W are not part of the CDR3 here. The D gene is left open where the match is weak.

CDR3 protein | J gene | V gene | D gene | CDR3 length
ASSATNSGANVLT | TRBJ2-6 | TRBV7-8 | NA | 13
SADLMTAYGYT | TRBJ1-2 | TRBV29-1 | NA | 11
ASSSPGTQDKETQY | TRBJ2-5 | TRBV7-2 | NA | 14
ASSTIQPQH | TRBJ1-5 | TRBV21-1 | NA | 9
ASSQAGQGWTEAF | TRBJ1-1 | TRBV4-3 | TRBD1 | 13
ASMDRDYGANVLT | TRBJ2-6 | TRBV2 | TRBD1 | 13
ASSLPTGHDNSPLH | TRBJ1-6 | TRBV5-4 | NA | 14
ASSFSADNYGYT | TRBJ1-2 | TRBV27 | NA | 12
ASSVVGGEDEQF | TRBJ2-1 | TRBV9 | NA | 12
ASSHAEGPQH | TRBJ1-5 | TRBV7-2 | NA | 10
ASSPRVVARSGNTIY | TRBJ1-3 | TRBV9 | NA | 15
ASSYSGGTFDGYT | TRBJ1-2 | TRBV6-6 | NA | 13
ASSSSGANVLT | TRBJ2-6 | TRBV2 | NA | 11
ASSEAQGNQPQH | TRBJ1-5 | TRBV27 | NA | 12
ASSLPSRQVQSYEQY | TRBJ2-7 | TRBV7-2 | NA | 15
ASSLLIMKEGRADTQY | TRBJ2-3 | TRBV7-9 | NA | 16
ASSQRAGGGTEAF | TRBJ1-1 | TRBV11-3 | TRBD1 | 13
ASSNGQGNGREQY | TRBJ2-7 | TRBV6-6 | TRBD1 | 13
ASSLDRAGENEQF | TRBJ2-1 | TRBV11-3 | TRBD1 | 13
AWSVGAGQVNEQF | TRBJ2-1 | TRBV30 | NA | 13
ASSMGLAGTDTQY | TRBJ2-3 | TRBV19 | TRBD2 | 13
ASSSVAAALNYGYT | TRBJ1-2 | TRBV7-2 | NA | 14
AWRRTSAGSYNEQF | TRBJ2-1 | TRBV30 | TRBD2 | 14
ASSVRQGPENEQY | TRBJ2-7 | TRBV7-9 | TRBD1 | 13
ASSQVRGQNTDTQY | TRBJ2-3 | TRBV4-1 | NA | 14
ASSFGPPVGRNTEAF | TRBJ1-1 | TRBV7-2 | NA | 15
ASTHRRTGSYEQY | TRBJ2-7 | TRBV7-2 | TRBD1 | 13
ASRLGATEQF | TRBJ2-1 | TRBV7-2 | NA | 10